The 10 T cell receptor beta chains given below trace back to one sample, sequenced in a study of blood T cell repertoires in COVID-19. The method was immunoSEQ multiplex PCR; TCRdb's version includes in-frame clones alone and lacks a portion of them. The sample has some 250,000 clones; 85% to 90% are singletons. The material sequenced was peripheral blood. All receptors come from a woman aged 25 to 45 with COVID-19, enrolled during active disease.

This chain joins TRBV5-4 and TRBJ2-7; the D gene is possibly TRBD1 (5 bases). This CDR3 contains 13 residues. The V and J ends lost 4 bases and 6 bases respectively, with 14 bases between them. The germline V gene encodes CDR1 SGHNT and CDR2 YYREEE (reference sequence). CDR3 loop: CASSTRVRGEQYF. The CDR3 DNA reads TGTGCCAGCAGCACCCGGGTTAGGGGCGAGCAGTACTTC.

V is TRBV12-5 and J is TRBJ1-2; tentatively, D is TRBD1 (5 bases). With 2 bases removed from V and 3 bases from J, the gap between germline ends came to 10 bases. The CDR3 spans 14 residues. Germline CDR1 reads LGHNT; CDR2 reads FRNRAP. The CDR3 is CASGLSRADYGYTF. The DNA of the CDR3 is TGTGCTAGTGGTTTGAGCAGGGCAGACTATGGCTACACCTTC.

V usage is TRBV20-1 and J usage is TRBJ2-5; no clear D. CDR1 is DFQATT, CDR2 SNEGSKA, per germline (reference sequence). V shed 6 bases and J shed 5 bases, with 10 bases lying between them. The CDR3 length is 11 residues. CDR3 amino acids: CSAAFRETQYF. For the CDR3, the DNA is TGCAGTGCAGCCTTTCGCGAGACCCAGTACTTC.

In its sample, this clone was seen once. The V gene is TRBV5-1, the J gene TRBJ2-7, with 7 bases that match TRBD2. This CDR3 is 15 amino acids long. Germline V gene data show CDR1 as SGHRS and CDR2 as YFSETQ. V gave up 2 bases and J gave up 1 base; unmatched junction bases: 6. The CDR3 sequence: CASSFSGAPSYEQYF. Written as DNA, the CDR3 is TGCGCCAGCAGCTTCAGCGGGGCCCCGTCCTACGAGCAGTACTTC.

This clone was detected only a few times. Other nucleotide sequences in the sample specify the same CDR3. The chain links TRBV7-9 to TRBJ1-4; D is possibly TRBD1 (6 bases). From germline, CDR1 is SEHNR and CDR2 FQNEAQ (reference sequence). Trimming stripped 2 bases from V and 8 bases from J, with 12 bases between. This CDR3 has 14 residues. The CDR3 reads CASSLSGVGEKLFF. As DNA, the CDR3 is TGTGCCAGCAGCTTATCAGGGGTAGGCGAAAAACTGTTTTTT. Full variable domain (outside the CDR3, taken from reference TRBV7-9 and TRBJ1-4): DTGVSQNPRHKITKRGQNVTFRCDPISEHNRLYWYRQTLGQGPEFLTYFQNEAQLEKSRLLSDRFSAERPKGSFSTLEIQRTEQGDSAMYLCASSLSGVGEKLFFGSGTQLSVL.

The chain carries TRBV5-4 and TRBJ1-2; 7 positions match TRBD1. The J segment lost 3 bases and the V segment lost 0 bases, leaving 5 bases of the junction unmatched. In germline, CDR1 is SGHNT, CDR2 YYREEE (reference sequence). CDR3 length: 15 amino acids. The DNA for the CDR3 is TGTGCCAGCAGCTTGGAGGGACAGACTTACTATGGCTACACCTTC. This encodes CASSLEGQTYYGYTF.

The chain carries TRBV4-2 and TRBJ1-3; D is perhaps TRBD1 (6 bases). CDR3 size: 18 residues. Germline V gives CDR1 LGHNA, CDR2 YNFKEQ. The ends were cut back, 0 bases at V and 0 bases at J, with 15 bases in the middle. As DNA, the CDR3 is TGTGCCAGCAGCCAAGATCGGGCAGGGGTAAACTCTGGAAACACCATATATTTT. Translating it yields CASSQDRAGVNSGNTIYF.

The chain has TRBV5-4 and TRBJ2-3, with 11 bases matching TRBD2. V was clipped by 4 bases and J by 0 bases; unmatched bases: 13. CDR3 length: 19 residues. CDR1 and CDR2 (germline): SGHNT, YYREEE (reference sequence). The CDR3 sequence is CASSRGTSGRSRSTDTQYF. The CDR3 DNA is TGTGCCAGCAGCCGCGGGACTAGCGGAAGGTCTCGCAGCACAGATACGCAGTATTTT.

The J gene is TRBJ2-1, the V gene TRBV7-8; 7 positions match TRBD2. The CDR3 is 14 residues long. Trimming at V came to 1 base and at J to 6 bases, leaving 3 bases not matched to a gene. CDR1 is SGHVS, CDR2 FQNEAQ, per germline. The CDR3 DNA sequence: TGTGCCAGCAGCTTAGGGACTAGAAGCAATGAGCAGTTCTTC. This codes for CASSLGTRSNEQFF.

The chain carries TRBV5-1 and TRBJ2-3, with 10 bases aligning to TRBD2. This CDR3 contains 15 residues. After removal of 7 bases from V and 4 bases from J, the junction contained 9 bases not matched to a gene. CDR1 SGHRS and CDR2 YFSETQ come from the germline V gene. DNA of the CDR3: TGCGCCAGCTGGGATAGCGGGGGGCAGTCAGATACGCAGTATTTT. Translating gives CASWDSGGQSDTQYF.